These T cell receptor beta chains were read from a single sample in a study of Ad26.COV2.S vaccination and SARS-CoV-2 variants. Profiling relied on immunoSEQ multiplex PCR, and the TCRdb table lists in-frame clones only, not all of them. Altogether fewer than 500,000 clones are present, 75% to 90% being singletons, with the ten largest covering over 2.5%. The sample here was peripheral blood, taken in a trial of Ad26.COV2.S vaccine versus placebo. The origin of the receptors is a person between 18 and 59 years old who received the Ad26.COV2.S COVID-19 vaccine or a placebo. CDR3s include the opening cysteine and the closing phenylalanine or tryptophan. The D gene is left open where the match is weak. Size tells how often a clone was seen (once, few, many) or the class of an expanded clone, and some rows leave it out.

- | - | TRBJ1-3 | TRBV15 | TGTGCCACCAGCCTTTTGGAGTTTGGAAACACCATATATTTT | CATSLLEFGNTIYF
- | - | TRBJ1-1 | TRBV13 | TGTGCCAGCAGCCCACCGGGACAAGGTGGTCCCGAAGCTTTCTTT | CASSPPGQGGPEAFF
once | TRBD1 | TRBJ2-3 | TRBV3-1/TRBV3-2 | TGTGCCAGCAGCCAAGATCTTAGACAGGGCGTATCAGATACGCAGTATTTT | CASSQDLRQGVSDTQYF
- | - | TRBJ1-6 | TRBV7-9 | TGTGCCAGCAGCCAACTCCAGGGTTTTCTTTCACCCCTCCACTTT | CASSQLQGFLSPLHF
- | - | TRBJ1-2 | TRBV18 | TGTGCCAGCTCGACCGGGTCCCAGGGGAACTATGGCTACACCTTC | CASSTGSQGNYGYTF
- | TRBD1 | TRBJ1-2 | TRBV4-2 | TGTGCCAGCAGCCAAGGGGCAGGGGGCCACTATGGCTACACCTTC | CASSQGAGGHYGYTF
once | - | TRBJ1-2 | TRBV19 | TGTGCCAGTAGTATACGCCTCCCCACGGTGAGCTATGGCTACACCTTC | CASSIRLPTVSYGYTF
- | TRBD1 | TRBJ2-2 | TRBV2 | TGTGCCAGCAGGACAGGGTTGGGAACCGGGGAGCTGTTTTTT | CASRTGLGTGELFF
- | TRBD1 | TRBJ1-5 | TRBV9 | TGTGCCAGCAGCGTTGGCAGGGGGCAGCCCCAGCATTTT | CASSVGRGQPQHF
- | - | TRBJ1-5 | TRBV12-3/TRBV12-4 | TGTGCCAGCAGTTTAGCAGGGCTTCAGCCCCAGCATTTT | CASSLAGLQPQHF
- | - | TRBJ1-4 | TRBV7-2 | TGTGCCAGCAGCTTAGGCGGCGGACATAATGAAAAACTGTTTTTT | CASSLGGGHNEKLFF
- | - | TRBJ2-7 | TRBV6-5 | TGTGCCAGCAGCCGCGACAGATACGAGCAGTACTTC | CASSRDRYEQYF
few | TRBD2 | TRBJ2-3 | TRBV10-3 | TGTGCCATCACCGCCGGGACTAGCCTCACCGCTACGCAGTATTTT | CAITAGTSLTATQYF
- | - | TRBJ2-1 | TRBV2 | TGTGCCAGCACCCTAAACGCGGGATACAATGAGCAGTTCTTC | CASTLNAGYNEQFF
once | - | TRBJ1-1 | TRBV24-1 | TGTGCCACCAGTGATTCCGGTCGGGGGAACACTGAAGCTTTCTTT | CATSDSGRGNTEAFF
- | - | TRBJ1-2 | TRBV7-2 | TGTGCCAGCAGCTCTTACCTAGGCTACACCTTC | CASSSYLGYTF
- | TRBD2 | TRBJ2-1 | TRBV28 | TGTGCCAGCAGTTTATGGAGGGTCCCGACTAGCGGACAAAATGAGCAGTTCTTC | CASSLWRVPTSGQNEQFF
- | - | TRBJ2-1 | TRBV28 | TGTGCCAGCAGGGGGGATCGCTACAATGAGCAGTTCTTC | CASRGDRYNEQFF
- | - | TRBJ1-6 | TRBV19 | TGTGCCAGTAGTATCGGCGGAGAAAATTCACCCCTCCACTTT | CASSIGGENSPLHF
- | - | TRBJ2-1 | TRBV6-2/TRBV6-3 | TGTGCCAGCAGTTACTTGGACCCCAATGATTACAATGAGCAGTTCTTC | CASSYLDPNDYNEQFF
- | - | TRBJ1-5 | TRBV5-6 | TGTGCCAGCAGCTTATCAGGGAGAGTGGGACAGCCCCAGCATTTT | CASSLSGRVGQPQHF
- | - | TRBJ2-1 | TRBV11-3 | TGTGCCAGCAGCCGGGAAGAGAGCGGCTCCTACAATGAGCAGTTCTTC | CASSREESGSYNEQFF